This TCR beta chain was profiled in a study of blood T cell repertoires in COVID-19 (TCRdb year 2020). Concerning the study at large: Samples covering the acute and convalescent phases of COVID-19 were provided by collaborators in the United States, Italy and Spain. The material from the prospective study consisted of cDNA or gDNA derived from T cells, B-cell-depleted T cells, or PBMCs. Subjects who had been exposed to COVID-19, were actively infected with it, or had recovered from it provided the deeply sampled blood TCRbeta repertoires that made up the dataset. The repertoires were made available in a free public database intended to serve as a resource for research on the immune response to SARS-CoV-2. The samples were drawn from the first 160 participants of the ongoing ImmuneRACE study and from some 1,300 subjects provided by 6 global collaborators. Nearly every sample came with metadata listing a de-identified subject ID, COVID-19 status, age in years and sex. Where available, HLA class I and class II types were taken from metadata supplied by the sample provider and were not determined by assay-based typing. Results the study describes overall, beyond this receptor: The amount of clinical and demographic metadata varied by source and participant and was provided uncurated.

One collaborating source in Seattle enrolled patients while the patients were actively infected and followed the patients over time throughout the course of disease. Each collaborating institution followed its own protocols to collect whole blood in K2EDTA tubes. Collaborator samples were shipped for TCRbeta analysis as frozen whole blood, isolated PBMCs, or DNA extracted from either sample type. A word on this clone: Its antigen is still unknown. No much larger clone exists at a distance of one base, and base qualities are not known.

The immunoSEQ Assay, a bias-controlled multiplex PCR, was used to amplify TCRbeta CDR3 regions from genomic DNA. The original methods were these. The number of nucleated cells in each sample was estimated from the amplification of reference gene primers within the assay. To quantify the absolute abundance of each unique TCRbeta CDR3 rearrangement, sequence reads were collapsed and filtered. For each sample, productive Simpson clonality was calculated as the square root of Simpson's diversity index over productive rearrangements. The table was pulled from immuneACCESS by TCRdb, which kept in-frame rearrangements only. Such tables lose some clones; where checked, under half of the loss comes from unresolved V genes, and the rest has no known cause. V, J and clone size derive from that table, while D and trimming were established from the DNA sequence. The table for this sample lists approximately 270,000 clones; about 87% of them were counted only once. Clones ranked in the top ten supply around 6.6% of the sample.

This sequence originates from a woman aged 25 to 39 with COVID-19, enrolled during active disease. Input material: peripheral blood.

The nucleotide sequence is given as TGTGCCAGCAGCTTATCCGAGCGGGAGCTGAACAATGAGCAGTTCTTC. Its protein product is CASSLSERELNNEQFF. This sequence uses TRBV11-2 and TRBJ2-1, with 8 central nucleotides matching TRBD2. The junction shows trimming of 2 bases on V and 5 bases on J, and the gene matches do not reach 8 bases of it. As encoded in the germline V gene, CDR1 is SGHAT while CDR2 is FQNNGV. Counted from cysteine to phenylalanine, this CDR3 has 16 amino acids. Of all the DNA, just the CDR3 is kept, 48 bases in frame from base 1. The full variable domain, completed from the reference TRBV11-2 and TRBJ2-1 proteins outside the CDR3, reads EAGVAQSPRYKIIEKRQSVAFWCNPISGHATLYWYQQILGQGPKLLIQFQNNGVVDDSQLPKDRFSAERLKGVDSTLKIQPAKLEDSAVYLCASSLSERELNNEQFFGPGTRLTVL.